Presented here are 8 T cell receptor beta chains from one specimen sequenced in a study of blood T cell repertoires in COVID-19. Measured with immunoSEQ multiplex PCR; TCRdb has only the in-frame clones, and not every one. The sample lists about 360,000 clones, more than 75% occurring once. Material: PBMCs or T cells enriched from blood (not recorded which). These receptor sequences come from a man aged 25 to 40 who had recovered from COVID-19.

The genes are TRBV5-1 and TRBJ1-4, with D unclear. Trimming took 2 bases from V and 3 from J, leaving 8 bases between them. Germline CDR1 and CDR2: SGHRS and YFSETQ. CDR3 length: 14 residues. For the CDR3, the DNA is TGCGCCAGCAGCTTACACCCGTCTAATGAAAAACTGTTTTTT. This codes for CASSLHPSNEKLFF.

This clone came up once. The CDR3 DNA reads as TGCGCCAGCAGCCCTTTGGGGAGCGGGGGTGAGACCCAGTACTTC. Translating gives CASSPLGSGGETQYF. The gene calls are TRBV4-1 and TRBJ2-5, with 8 bases fitting TRBD2. The CDR3 is 15 residues long. V gave up 4 bases and J gave up 5 bases; unmatched junction bases: 9. The germline V gene has CDR1 MGHRA and CDR2 YSYEKL.

The chain has TRBV5-4 and TRBJ1-2; no clear D. V lost 0 bases, J lost 2 bases, and 8 bases lay in between. The CDR3 length is 14 residues. The germline CDR1 and CDR2 sequences are SGHNT and YYREEE (reference sequence). The CDR3 loop reads CASSLVTVNYGYTF. The CDR3 bases are TGTGCCAGCAGCTTGGTCACGGTGAACTATGGCTACACCTTC. The whole variable domain, remainder taken from reference TRBV5-4 and TRBJ1-2, is ETGVTQSPTHLIKTRGQQVTLRCSSQSGHNTVSWYQQALGQGPQFIFQYYREEENGRGNFPPRFSGLQFPNYSSELNVNALELDDSALYLCASSLVTVNYGYTFGSGTRLTVV.

This chain uses TRBV5-1 with TRBJ2-7, with D uncertain. Trimming shortened V by 3 bases and J by 0 bases, and 7 bases separated the two germline ends. From germline, CDR1 is SGHRS and CDR2 YFSETQ. CDR3 length equals 13 residues. CDR3 protein: CASSWPGSYEQYF. The CDR3 DNA reads TGCGCCAGCAGCTGGCCGGGCTCCTACGAGCAGTACTTC.

The V and J genes are TRBV9 and TRBJ2-1, with 7 bases aligning to TRBD1. The V and J ends lost 0 bases and 4 bases, in that order; junction bases with no gene match: 7. The CDR3 loop spans 16 amino acids. CDR1 and CDR2 from the germline V gene are SGDLS and YYNGEE. CDR3 protein: CASSVGRQGRYNEQFF. The CDR3 region has the DNA TGTGCCAGCAGCGTAGGTCGACAGGGACGTTACAATGAGCAGTTCTTC.

V usage is TRBV6-5 and J usage is TRBJ1-6; D is perhaps TRBD1 (5 bases). This CDR3 has 15 amino acids. V lost 7 bases to trimming and J lost 5 bases, with 15 bases between them. Per germline, CDR1 MNHEY and CDR2 SVGAGI. The CDR3 is CASTPEPGNNSPLHF. Written as DNA, the CDR3 is TGTGCCAGCACGCCAGAACCAGGGAATAATTCACCCCTCCACTTT.

The genes are TRBV7-9 and TRBJ1-2, with TRBD1 as a possible D gene (5 bases). The germline V gene encodes CDR1 SEHNR and CDR2 FQNEAQ (reference sequence). The CDR3 covers 15 residues. The V and J ends lost 4 bases and 8 bases respectively, with 20 bases between them. Written as DNA, the CDR3 is TGTGCCAGCAGCTCCGCTCTCTCTCGGGGGACGGGCTACACCTTC. The encoded protein is CASSSALSRGTGYTF.

The chain joins TRBV7-2 to TRBJ2-7, with D possibly being TRBD1 (6 bases). Per germline, CDR1 SGHTA and CDR2 FQGNSA. The V gene lost 1 base and the J gene lost 5 bases, with 12 bases spanning the gap. CDR3 length: 14 amino acids. CDR3 nucleotide sequence: TGTGCCAGCAGCTTAGTTTGGGGGCGGGACGAGCAGTACTTC. Its protein product is CASSLVWGRDEQYF.